This paragraph covers one TCR beta chain sequence. Its antigen remains unidentified. The junction departs from the called germline gene at one end, perhaps through a read error. The sorted Tregs were CD4+CD25+CD127-/low cells. Study conclusions and caveats: Greatest tumor Treg TCR overlap was with tumor naive CD4+ cells. Whole repertoires were not studied in the larger cohort, only one V-J beta rearrangement. Tumor memory CD4+ T cell TCR gene usage was found to cluster with blood and lymph node memory CD4+ cells and with lymph node naive CD4+ cells.

Constant-region reverse primers amplified full-length variable regions, followed by semi-nested Nested Universal Primer A PCR. TCRdb re-analysed the 5' RACE reads in MiXCR, keeping a single row per CDR3 protein. The sample shows 50,000 to 60,000 distinct CDR3 sequences, around 21% of them seen only once. CDR1 is MDHEN and CDR2 is SYDVKM in the germline V gene. The CDR3 runs 15 residues. The TCR originated in a female donor with breast cancer. The V call is TRBV28, the J call TRBJ2-7; 7 nucleotides align to TRBD2. The specimen was tumor-infiltrating Tregs sorted from the breast tumor. This CDR3 reads CASSEPGGGVYEQCF. The CDR3 DNA sequence: TGTGCCAGCAGTGAACCGGGAGGAGGAGTCTACGAGCAGTGCTTC.